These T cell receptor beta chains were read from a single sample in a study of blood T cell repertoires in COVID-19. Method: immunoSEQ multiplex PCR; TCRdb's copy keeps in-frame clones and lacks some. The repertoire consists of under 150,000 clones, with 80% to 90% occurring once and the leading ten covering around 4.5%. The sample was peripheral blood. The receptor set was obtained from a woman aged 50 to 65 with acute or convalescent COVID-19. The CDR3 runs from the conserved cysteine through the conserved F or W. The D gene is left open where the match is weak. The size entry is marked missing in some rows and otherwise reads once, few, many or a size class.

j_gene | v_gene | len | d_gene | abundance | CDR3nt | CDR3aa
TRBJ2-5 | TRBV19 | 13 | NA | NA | TGTGCCAGTAGTAAGGGACTCCAAGAGACCCAGTACTTC | CASSKGLQETQYF
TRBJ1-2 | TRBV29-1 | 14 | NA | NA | TGCAGCCCATGTTTTACGGGGTTTAACTATGGCTACACCTTC | CSPCFTGFNYGYTF
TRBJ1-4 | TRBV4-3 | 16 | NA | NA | TGCGCCAGCAGCCAAGATTGGGGGACACTGGACGAAAAACTGTTTTTT | CASSQDWGTLDEKLFF
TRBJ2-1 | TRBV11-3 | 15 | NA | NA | TGTGCCAGCAGCTCGGGACTCCATTCCTACAATGAGCAGTTCTTC | CASSSGLHSYNEQFF
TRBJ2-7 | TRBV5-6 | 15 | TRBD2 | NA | TGTGCCAGCAGCCTGGGACTAGCGGGGTCCTACGAGCAGTACTTC | CASSLGLAGSYEQYF
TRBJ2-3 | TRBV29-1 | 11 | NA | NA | TGCAGCGTCGGCTCGGGGAGGCCGGGGTATTTT | CSVGSGRPGYF
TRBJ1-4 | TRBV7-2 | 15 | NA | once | TGTGCCAGCAGCTTAGCGTCCGGACTTAATGAAAAACTGTTTTTT | CASSLASGLNEKLFF
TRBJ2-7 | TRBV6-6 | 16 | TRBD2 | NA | TGTGCCAGCAGTTACTCGAATATAGCGGGGGATGGCGAGCAGTACTTC | CASSYSNIAGDGEQYF
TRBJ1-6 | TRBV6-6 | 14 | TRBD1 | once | TGTGCCAGCAGCCTCCAGGGGGCAAATTCACCCCTCCACTTT | CASSLQGANSPLHF
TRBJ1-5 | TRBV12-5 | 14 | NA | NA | TGTGCTAGTGGTTTGGGTGGATCGGGTCAGCCCCAGCATTTT | CASGLGGSGQPQHF